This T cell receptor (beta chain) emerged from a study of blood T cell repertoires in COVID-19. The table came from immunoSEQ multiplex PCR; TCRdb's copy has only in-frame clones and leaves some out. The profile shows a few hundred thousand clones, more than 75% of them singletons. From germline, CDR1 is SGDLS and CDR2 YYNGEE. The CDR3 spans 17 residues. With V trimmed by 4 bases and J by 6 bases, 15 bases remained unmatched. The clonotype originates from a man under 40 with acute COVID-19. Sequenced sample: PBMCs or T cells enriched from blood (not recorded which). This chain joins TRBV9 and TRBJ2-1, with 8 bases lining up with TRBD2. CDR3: CASSLGHPGLVGNEQFF. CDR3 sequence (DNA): TGTGCCAGCAGCCTAGGTCATCCGGGACTAGTGGGCAATGAGCAGTTCTTC.